This is a list of T cell receptor beta chains from one sample in a study of radiotherapy plus CTLA-4 blockade in lung cancer. Generated by immunoSEQ multiplex PCR, the TCRdb table keeps only in-frame clones and is missing some. The data hold over 100,000 clones, with approximately 90% observed a single time. The sample here was peripheral blood, taken from a patient treated with radiotherapy plus ipilimumab. Source of these receptors: a human donor with non-small cell lung cancer that progressed on radiotherapy plus ipilimumab. Both conserved end residues are part of each CDR3. D genes are given only for firm matches. Clone size is not always given. Where it is, it says once, few, many or a class for expanded clones.

V	J	size	D	DNA	CDR3
TRBV28	TRBJ2-5	NA	NA	TGTGCCAGCAGTGGGACCCAGGGGGAGACCCAGTACTTC	CASSGTQGETQYF
TRBV5-1	TRBJ2-1	once	NA	TGCGCCAGCAGCTACTACTCTAGCTCCTACAATGAGCAGTTCTTC	CASSYYSSSYNEQFF
TRBV18	TRBJ2-6	once	TRBD1	TGTGCCAGCTCACTGGGGACAGGGAACTCTGGGGCCAACGTCCTGACTTTC	CASSLGTGNSGANVLTF
TRBV4-2	TRBJ2-1	NA	TRBD2	TGTGCCAGCAGCCAAACAACGGGAGGGCGGAATGAGCAGTTCTTC	CASSQTTGGRNEQFF
TRBV29-1	TRBJ2-1	NA	TRBD1	TGCAGCGTTGCCAGGGGGTCCAATGAGCAGTTCTTC	CSVARGSNEQFF
TRBV19	TRBJ2-5	NA	TRBD2	TGTGCCAGTAGCTCGGGACTAGCGGTTCTCCAAGAGACCCAGTACTTC	CASSSGLAVLQETQYF
TRBV4-2	TRBJ2-5	NA	TRBD2	TGTGCCAGCAGCCAAGAGAGGGGGCTAGCGGGAGCACCAGAGACCCAGTACTTC	CASSQERGLAGAPETQYF
TRBV18	TRBJ2-6	NA	NA	TGTGCCAGCTCACCGGCTGGGGCCAACGTCCTGACTTTC	CASSPAGANVLTF
TRBV10-2	TRBJ2-7	NA	TRBD2	TGCGCCAGCAGAAACCAAGCGGGATCCTCCTACGAGCAGTACTTC	CASRNQAGSSYEQYF
TRBV29-1	TRBJ2-3	NA	TRBD2	TGCAGCGTTGGGGGGGGAGTGACTAGCGGGAAATACACAGATACGCAGTATTTT	CSVGGGVTSGKYTDTQYF
TRBV4-1	TRBJ1-2	NA	TRBD1	TGCGCCAGCAGCCCCATACCCCGACAGGGTTTCTATGGCTACACCTTC	CASSPIPRQGFYGYTF
TRBV2	TRBJ1-5	NA	NA	TGTGCCAGCAGTTGGAGAGGACGGCTGCGAGGGCCCCAGCATTTT	CASSWRGRLRGPQHF
TRBV10-1	TRBJ2-7	NA	NA	TGCGCCAGCAGTGAGAACGTAGGCGGCCTCTACGAGCAGTACTTC	CASSENVGGLYEQYF
TRBV23-1	TRBJ1-5	NA	TRBD1	TGCACCAGCAGTCAATCTGGGGGGGACCTTGACAGGGCCCTCTATAGCAATCAGCCCCAGCATTTT	CTSSQSGGDLDRALYSNQPQHF
TRBV19	TRBJ2-1	NA	NA	TGTGCCAGTAGGTCATGGGGGACCAATGAGCAGTTCTTC	CASRSWGTNEQFF
TRBV10-2	TRBJ1-1	NA	NA	TGCGCCACCCAGGGGTTGTGGACTGAAGCTTTCTTT	CATQGLWTEAFF
TRBV19	TRBJ2-7	NA	TRBD1	TGTGCCAGCAGTAACAGGGGCCGCGGGTATAGCTCCTACGAGCAGTACTTC	CASSNRGRGYSSYEQYF
TRBV18	TRBJ2-5	once	NA	TGTGCCAGCTCACCACGAGTAGGGGACGGCGCCAAAGAGACCCAGTACTTC	CASSPRVGDGAKETQYF
TRBV6-5	TRBJ2-7	NA	NA	TGTGCCAGCAGACAGGCCGGCTTACTCCACGAGCAGTACTTC	CASRQAGLLHEQYF
TRBV6-5	TRBJ2-7	NA	TRBD1	TGTGCCAGCAGGGGACAGGGTCCCTACGAGCAGTACTTC	CASRGQGPYEQYF
TRBV5-1	TRBJ2-2	few	NA	TGCGCCAGCACCAGGACAGGGAGGGTCACCGGGGAGCTGTTTTTT	CASTRTGRVTGELFF
TRBV7-8	TRBJ2-5	NA	TRBD2	TGTGCCAGCAGCTTAGTCCTTTTTGGGACTAGCGTCGAGACCCAGTACTTC	CASSLVLFGTSVETQYF
TRBV4-1	TRBJ2-1	NA	NA	TGCGCCAGCAGCCAAGTCCCAGGACCCAATGAGCAGTTCTTC	CASSQVPGPNEQFF